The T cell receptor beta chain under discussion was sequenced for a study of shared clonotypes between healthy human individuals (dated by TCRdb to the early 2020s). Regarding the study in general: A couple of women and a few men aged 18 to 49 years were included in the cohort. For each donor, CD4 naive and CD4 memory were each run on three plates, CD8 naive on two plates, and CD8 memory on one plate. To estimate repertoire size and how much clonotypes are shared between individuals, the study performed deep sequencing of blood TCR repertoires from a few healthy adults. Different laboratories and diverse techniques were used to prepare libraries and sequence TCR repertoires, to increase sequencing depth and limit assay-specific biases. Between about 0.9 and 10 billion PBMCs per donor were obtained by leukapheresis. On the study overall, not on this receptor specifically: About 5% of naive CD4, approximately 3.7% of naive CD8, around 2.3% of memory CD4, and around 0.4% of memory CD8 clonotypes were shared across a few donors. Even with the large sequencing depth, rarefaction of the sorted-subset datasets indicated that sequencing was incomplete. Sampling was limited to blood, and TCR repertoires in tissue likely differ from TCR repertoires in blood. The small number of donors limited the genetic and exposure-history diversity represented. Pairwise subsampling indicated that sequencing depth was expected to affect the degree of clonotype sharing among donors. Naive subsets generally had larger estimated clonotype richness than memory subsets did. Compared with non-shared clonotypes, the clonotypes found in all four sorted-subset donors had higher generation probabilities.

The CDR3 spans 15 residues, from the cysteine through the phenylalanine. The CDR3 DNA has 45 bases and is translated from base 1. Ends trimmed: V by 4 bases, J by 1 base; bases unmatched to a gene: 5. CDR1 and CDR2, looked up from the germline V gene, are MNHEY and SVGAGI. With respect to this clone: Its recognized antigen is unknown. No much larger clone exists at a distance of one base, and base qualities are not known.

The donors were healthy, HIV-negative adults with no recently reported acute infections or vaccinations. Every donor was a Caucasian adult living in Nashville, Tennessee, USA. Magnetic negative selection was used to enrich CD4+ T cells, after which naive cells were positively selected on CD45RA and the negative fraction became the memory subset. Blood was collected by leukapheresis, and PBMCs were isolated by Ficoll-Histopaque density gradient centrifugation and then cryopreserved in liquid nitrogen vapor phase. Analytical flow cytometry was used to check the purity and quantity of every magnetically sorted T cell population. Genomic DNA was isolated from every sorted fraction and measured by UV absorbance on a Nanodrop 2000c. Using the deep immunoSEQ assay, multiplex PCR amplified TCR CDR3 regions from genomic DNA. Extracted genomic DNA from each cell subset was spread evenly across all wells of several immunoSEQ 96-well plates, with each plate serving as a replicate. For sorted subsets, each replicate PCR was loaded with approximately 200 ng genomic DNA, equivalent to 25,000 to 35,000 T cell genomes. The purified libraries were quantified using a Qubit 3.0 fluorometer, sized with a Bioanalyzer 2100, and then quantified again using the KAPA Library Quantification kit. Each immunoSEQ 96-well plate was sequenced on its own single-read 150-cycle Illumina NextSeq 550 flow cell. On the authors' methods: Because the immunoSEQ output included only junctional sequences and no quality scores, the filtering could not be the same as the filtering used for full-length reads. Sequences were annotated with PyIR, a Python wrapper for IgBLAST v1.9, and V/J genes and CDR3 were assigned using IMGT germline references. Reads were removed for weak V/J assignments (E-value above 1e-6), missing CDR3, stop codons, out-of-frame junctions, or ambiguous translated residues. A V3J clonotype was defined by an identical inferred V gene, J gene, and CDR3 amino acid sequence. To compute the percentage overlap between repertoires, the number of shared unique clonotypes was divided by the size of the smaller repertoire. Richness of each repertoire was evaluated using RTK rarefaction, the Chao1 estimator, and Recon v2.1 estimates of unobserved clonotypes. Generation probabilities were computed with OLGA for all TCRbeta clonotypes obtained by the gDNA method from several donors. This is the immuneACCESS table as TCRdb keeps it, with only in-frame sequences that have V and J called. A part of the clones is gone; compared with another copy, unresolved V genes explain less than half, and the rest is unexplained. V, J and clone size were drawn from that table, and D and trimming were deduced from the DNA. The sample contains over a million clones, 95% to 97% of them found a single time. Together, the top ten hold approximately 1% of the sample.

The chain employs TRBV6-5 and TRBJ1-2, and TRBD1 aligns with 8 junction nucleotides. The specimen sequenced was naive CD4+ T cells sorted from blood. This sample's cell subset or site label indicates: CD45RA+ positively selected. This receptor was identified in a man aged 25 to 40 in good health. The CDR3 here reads CASSSQGAGNYGYTF. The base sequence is TGTGCCAGCAGTTCCCAGGGGGCGGGTAACTATGGCTACACCTTC.